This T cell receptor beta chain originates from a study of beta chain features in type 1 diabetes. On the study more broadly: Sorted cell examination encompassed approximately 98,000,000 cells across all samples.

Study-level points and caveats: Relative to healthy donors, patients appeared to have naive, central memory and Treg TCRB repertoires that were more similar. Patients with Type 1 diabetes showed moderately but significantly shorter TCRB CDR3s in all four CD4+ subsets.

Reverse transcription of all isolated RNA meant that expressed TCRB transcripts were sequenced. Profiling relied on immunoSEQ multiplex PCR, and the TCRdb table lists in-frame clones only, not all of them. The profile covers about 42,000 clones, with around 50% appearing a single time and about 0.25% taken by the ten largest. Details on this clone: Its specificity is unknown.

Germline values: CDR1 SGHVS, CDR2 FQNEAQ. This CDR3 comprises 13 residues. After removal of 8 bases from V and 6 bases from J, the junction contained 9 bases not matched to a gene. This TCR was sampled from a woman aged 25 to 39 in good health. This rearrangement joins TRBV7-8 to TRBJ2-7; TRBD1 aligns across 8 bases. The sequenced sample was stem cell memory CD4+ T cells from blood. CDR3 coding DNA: TGTGCCAGCGGCAGACAGGGGCATGGCGAGCAGTACTTC. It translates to CASGRQGHGEQYF.